The subject of this entry is one TCR beta chain. As yet, its antigen is unknown. This sample is part of a study of multiple sclerosis patients with progressive multifocal leukoencephalopathy. This sample's time point: before natalizumab initiation. T0 refers to blood drawn before natalizumab was first infused. The survey-level immunoSEQ assay was used. The protocol was immunoSEQ multiplex PCR, while the TCRdb copy is restricted to in-frame clones and leaves out a portion. The sample lists under 40,000 clones, around 92% occurring once. The CDR3 loop spans 14 amino acids. The germline gives CDR1 MRHNA, CDR2 SNTAGT. V was cut by 3 bases and J by 6 bases, with 14 bases left in between. Notes on the study in general: Lower normalized Shannon entropy suggested reduced TRB diversity in most PML patients. Clones expanded at PML were already present before and during natalizumab.

Source material: PBMCs. This clonotype was sampled from a man aged 30 to 39 with multiple sclerosis. This chain connects TRBV6-4 to TRBJ1-2; no firm D call. As DNA, the CDR3 is TGTGCCAGCAGTGAAGAGAGTGGGCGGAATGGCTACACCTTC. Translating gives CASSEESGRNGYTF.